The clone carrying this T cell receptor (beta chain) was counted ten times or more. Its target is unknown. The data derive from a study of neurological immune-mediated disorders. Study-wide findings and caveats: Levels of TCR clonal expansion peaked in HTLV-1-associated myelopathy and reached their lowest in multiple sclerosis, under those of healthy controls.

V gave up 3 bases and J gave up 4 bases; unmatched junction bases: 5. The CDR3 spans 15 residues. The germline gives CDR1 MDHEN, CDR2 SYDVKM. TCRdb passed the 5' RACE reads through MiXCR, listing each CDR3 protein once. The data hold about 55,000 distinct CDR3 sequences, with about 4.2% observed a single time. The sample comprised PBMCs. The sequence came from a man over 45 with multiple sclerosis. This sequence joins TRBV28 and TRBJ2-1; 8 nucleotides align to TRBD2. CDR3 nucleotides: TGTGCCAGCAGTTTTTTAGCGGGGCCTTACAATGAGCAGTTCTTC. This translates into CASSFLAGPYNEQFF. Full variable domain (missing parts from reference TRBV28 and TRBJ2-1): DVKVTQSSRYLVKRTGEKVFLECVQDMDHENMFWYRQDPGLGLRLIYFSYDVKMKEKGDIPEGYSVSREKKERFSLILESASTNQTSMYLCASSFLAGPYNEQFFGPGTRLTVL.